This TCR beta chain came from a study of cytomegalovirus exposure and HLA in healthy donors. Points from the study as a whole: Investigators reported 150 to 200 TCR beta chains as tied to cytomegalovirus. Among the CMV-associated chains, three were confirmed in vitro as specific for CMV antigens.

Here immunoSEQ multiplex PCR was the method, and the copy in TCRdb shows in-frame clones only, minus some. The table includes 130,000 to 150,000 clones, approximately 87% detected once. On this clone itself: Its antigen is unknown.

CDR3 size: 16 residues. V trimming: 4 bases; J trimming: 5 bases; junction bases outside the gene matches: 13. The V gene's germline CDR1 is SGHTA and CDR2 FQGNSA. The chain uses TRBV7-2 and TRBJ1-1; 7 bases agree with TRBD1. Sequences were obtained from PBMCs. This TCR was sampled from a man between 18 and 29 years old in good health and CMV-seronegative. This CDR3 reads CASSSYGGGGSTEAFF. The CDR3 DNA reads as TGTGCCAGCAGCTCCTATGGTGGAGGGGGCTCGACTGAAGCTTTCTTT.